These 31 T cell receptor beta chains were sequenced from one sample in a study of response to subunit inactivated influenza vaccine. TCRdb redid the calling of the RT-PCR reads with MiXCR, one entry per CDR3 protein. The table records some 160,000 distinct CDR3 sequences, around 9.9% of them present only once. The material sequenced was non-naive T cells sorted from PBMCs, taken about 40 days after vaccination. These receptors were obtained from a man aged 50-60 years who received an inactivated influenza vaccine.

The genes are TRBV28 and TRBJ1-6, with 10 bases aligning to TRBD1. Germline V gene data show CDR1 as MDHEN and CDR2 as SYDVKM. Trimming removed 2 bases from V and 7 bases from J; junction bases left unmatched: 5. The CDR3 is 16 residues long. The CDR3 loop reads CASSLILGQGNSPLHF. CDR3 nucleotides: TGTGCCAGCAGTTTAATCTTGGGACAGGGGAATTCACCCCTCCACTTT.

This clonotype was seen more than once but under ten times. This chain connects TRBV20-1 to TRBJ2-5; D is perhaps TRBD2 (6 bases). Per germline, CDR1 DFQATT and CDR2 SNEGSKA (reference sequence). The ends were cut back, 4 bases at V and 4 bases at J, with 19 bases in the middle. This CDR3 is built from 15 residues. CDR3 sequence reads: CSATNGGWASETQYF. The DNA for the CDR3 is TGCAGTGCTACCAATGGGGGGTGGGCCTCAGAGACCCAGTACTTC.

The V and J genes are TRBV20-1 and TRBJ2-1; tentatively, D is TRBD2 (5 bases). The CDR3 extends over 15 amino acids. Trimming cost V 4 bases and J 8 bases, with 21 bases left between them. The V gene's germline CDR1 is DFQATT and CDR2 SNEGSKA (reference sequence). The CDR3 nucleotides read TGCAGTGCTACACTTCGACTACCTGAGGAGGATGAGCAGTTCTTC. The encoded protein is CSATLRLPEEDEQFF.

The rearrangement joins TRBV7-2 to TRBJ2-7; possibly TRBD1 for D (6 bases). The CDR3 totals 13 residues. Germline CDR1 SGHTA, CDR2 FQGNSA. The germline V and J ends were trimmed by 4 bases and 6 bases, with 13 bases remaining between them. The CDR3 spells CASSSARDTEQYF. CDR3 nucleotides: TGTGCCAGCAGCTCGGCCCGGGACACCGAGCAGTACTTC.

The chain couples TRBV7-9 to TRBJ2-1; D not certain. Trimming took off 5 bases at V and 7 bases at J, with 9 bases between the two ends. The CDR3 runs to 12 residues. Germline lookup yields CDR1 SEHNR and CDR2 FQNEAQ (reference sequence). CDR3 in DNA: TGTGCCAGCAGCCCTACTCGGAATGAGCAGTTCTTC. Its protein product is CASSPTRNEQFF.

The chain joins TRBV30 to TRBJ1-5, with TRBD1 matching 7 bases. Trimming at V came to 0 bases and at J to 5 bases, leaving 4 bases not matched to a gene. Germline V lookup: CDR1 GTSNPN, CDR2 SVGIG (reference sequence). The length of the CDR3 is 14 residues. CDR3 sequence: CAWSVGQGDQPQHF. The CDR3 DNA sequence: TGTGCCTGGAGTGTAGGGCAGGGGGATCAGCCCCAGCATTTT.

This clonotype was observed at least ten times. The chain is built from TRBV12-3 or TRBV12-4 and TRBJ2-2; D is unclear. V was cut by 7 bases and J by 3 bases, with 6 bases left in between. The CDR3 contains 12 residues. The CDR3 loop is CASTLYTGELFF. CDR3 coding DNA: TGTGCCAGCACTCTCTACACCGGGGAGCTGTTTTTT.

Points on this clonotype: The conserved phenylalanine or tryptophan normally closing the CDR3 is absent here, so this likely arose from a read error. The DNA is omitted, as the CDR3 cannot be located on it reliably, and the CDR3 follows TCRdb's listing. The chain employs TRBV28 and TRBJ2-1; the D call of TRBD1 is as the table states it, not checked on the DNA. The CDR3 is 12 amino acids in total, end residues counted. CDR1 is MDHEN, CDR2 SYDVKM, per germline. CDR3 sequence: CASSSGVPTQTL.

This clonotype was found a few times. V is TRBV4-2 and J is TRBJ2-5; 7 bases match TRBD2. Germline V gene sequence: CDR1 LGHNA, CDR2 YNFKEQ. V lost 0 bases and J lost 5; bases outside the gene matches: 6. The CDR3 is 15 residues long. The CDR3 here is CASSQDLAEGETQYF. In DNA, the CDR3 is TGTGCCAGCAGCCAAGATCTAGCGGAGGGCGAGACCCAGTACTTC.

The rearrangement uses TRBV6-2 or TRBV6-3 and TRBJ2-1; TRBD2 aligns across 10 bases. There are 16 residues in the CDR3. Per the germline V gene, CDR1 is MNHEY and CDR2 is SVGEGT. V lost 0 bases and J lost 6; bases outside the gene matches: 5. The CDR3 nucleotides read TGTGCCAGCAGTTACTCCCCTAGCGGGAGTTCCAATGAGCAGTTCTTC. The encoded protein is CASSYSPSGSSNEQFF.

The chain uses TRBV18 and TRBJ1-1; D not resolved. The germline V gene has CDR1 KGHSH and CDR2 LQKENI. V was trimmed by 1 base and J by 4 bases, leaving 10 bases between them. The CDR3 contains 14 residues. The CDR3 is CASSPLGSLTEAFF. The CDR3 region has the DNA TGTGCCAGCTCACCACTGGGCAGCCTCACTGAAGCTTTCTTT.

The chain carries TRBV6-1 and TRBJ2-5; no firm D call. Looked up from germline, CDR1 is MNHNS and CDR2 is SASEGT. CDR3 size: 10 residues. Trimming took 4 bases from V and 4 from J, leaving 1 base between them. CDR3 sequence (DNA): TGTGCCAGCAGTGGAGAGACCCAGTACTTC. Amino acids: CASSGETQYF.

This clonotype was counted only a few times. V usage is TRBV3-1 and J usage is TRBJ2-7; D may be TRBD2 (5 bases). The CDR3 extends over 14 amino acids. With 0 bases removed from V and 6 bases from J, the gap between germline ends came to 12 bases. The V gene's germline CDR1 is LGHDT and CDR2 YNNKEL (reference sequence). The CDR3 DNA reads TGTGCCAGCAGCCAAGATTCTAGGAGGCGCGAGCAGTACTTC. Its translation: CASSQDSRRREQYF.

The chain joins TRBV20-1 to TRBJ1-2, with 9 bases identical to TRBD1. This CDR3 contains 14 residues. Germline V gene lookup returns CDR1 DFQATT and CDR2 SNEGSKA (reference sequence). Trimming at V came to 4 bases and at J to 4 bases, leaving 7 bases not matched to a gene. CDR3 nucleotides: TGCAGTGCTAATAACAGGGGGCTTACCTATGGCTACACCTTC. Translation: CSANNRGLTYGYTF.

This chain links TRBV6-5 with TRBJ2-1; D possibly corresponds to TRBD2 (5 bases). CDR1 is MNHEY and CDR2 is SVGAGI in the germline V gene. This CDR3 spans 13 amino acids. V was pared by 4 bases and J by 5 bases, with 9 bases between. The chain's CDR3 is CASSSTSHNEQFF. DNA of the CDR3: TGTGCCAGCAGTTCCACTAGTCACAATGAGCAGTTCTTC.

The V gene is TRBV14, the J gene TRBJ2-2, with D perhaps TRBD1 (5 bases). Germline CDR1 is SGHDN and CDR2 is FVKESK. The ends were cut back, 1 base at V and 6 bases at J, with 12 bases in the middle. CDR3 length: 15 residues. For the CDR3, the DNA is TGTGCCAGCAGCCAAGTGGCAGGGTATCCCGGGGAGCTGTTTTTT. Translation: CASSQVAGYPGELFF.

This rearrangement joins TRBV14 to TRBJ1-3, with D tentatively TRBD1 (5 bases). Germline V gives CDR1 SGHDN, CDR2 FVKESK. V lost 4 bases and J lost 0, with 10 bases in between. This CDR3 is built from 15 residues. CDR3 coding DNA: TGTGCCAGCAGCCGTGACAGCGACTCTGGAAACACCATATATTTT. This translates into CASSRDSDSGNTIYF.

This rearrangement joins TRBV5-1 to TRBJ2-4; 8 bases agree with TRBD2. Unmatched junction bases numbered 4, after V lost 0 bases and J lost 5 bases. Germline assignment: CDR1 SGHRS and CDR2 YFSETQ. The CDR3 has 15 amino acids. CDR3 DNA sequence: TGCGCCAGCAGCTTGGGGGTTAGCGGGGAAAACATTCAGTACTTC. It is translated as CASSLGVSGENIQYF.

Ten or more counts support this clonotype. J is TRBJ2-1 and V is TRBV12-3 or TRBV12-4; D remains unclear. This CDR3 has 12 amino acids. V gave up 5 bases and J gave up 6 bases, with 8 bases separating them. CDR3 sequence: CASSQSLNEQFF. CDR3 nucleotides: TGTGCCAGCAGTCAGTCCCTCAATGAGCAGTTCTTC.

This clonotype has just a few counts. The chain recombines TRBV4-2 with TRBJ2-5, with D perhaps TRBD2 (5 bases). Between the trimmed V and J ends, which lost 0 bases and 5 bases, there was a span of 10 bases. The V gene's germline CDR1 is LGHNA and CDR2 YNFKEQ. The CDR3 runs to 14 residues. CDR3 DNA sequence: TGTGCCAGCAGCCAAGATAGAGGGTGGGAGACCCAGTACTTC. It encodes CASSQDRGWETQYF.

The table lists this clonotype with many counts. CDR3 DNA sequence: TGTGCCAGCAGCCCCCAACAGGGAAATGAAAAACTGTTTTTT. This gives the protein CASSPQQGNEKLFF. This chain connects TRBV7-2 to TRBJ1-4; possibly TRBD1 for D (6 bases). The V and J ends lost 5 bases and 5 bases respectively, with 12 bases between them. CDR1 and CDR2 (germline): SGHTA, FQGNSA. CDR3 length equals 14 residues.

This chain links TRBV21-1 with TRBJ2-3; the table's D call TRBD1 went unverified against the DNA. TRBV21-1 constitutes a pseudogene. This CDR3 region has 15 residues. CDR3 in DNA: TGTGCCACCGGGGTAGGACCTTACACCCCAGATACGCAGTATTTT. Its translation: CATGVGPYTPDTQYF.

This clonotype was recorded a few times. The chain combines TRBV20-1 with TRBJ2-2; D uncertain. The germline V gene encodes CDR1 DFQATT and CDR2 SNEGSKA (reference sequence). The CDR3 consists of 15 residues. V dropped 3 bases and J dropped 1 base, with 12 bases sitting between them. The CDR3 DNA follows: TGCAGTGCTAGGAGTCGAACTAAGAACACCGGGGAGCTGTTTTTT. Translation: CSARSRTKNTGELFF.

A few counts support this clonotype. The V call is TRBV28, the J call TRBJ2-1; D might be TRBD1 (5 bases). This CDR3 contains 16 residues. Germline V gives CDR1 MDHEN, CDR2 SYDVKM. V was trimmed by 4 bases and J by 0 bases, leaving 13 bases between them. Here the CDR3 DNA reads TGTGCCAGCAGTTCCCCTTGGGGCAGCTCCTACAATGAGCAGTTCTTC. Translated, it gives CASSSPWGSSYNEQFF.

CDR3 sequence (DNA): TGTGCCAGCAGCTTAGCGTCTCGCCAGACAACTGAAGCTTTCTTT. Amino acids: CASSLASRQTTEAFF. V usage is TRBV7-8 and J usage is TRBJ1-1, with D unclear. The CDR3 consists of 15 residues. Germline values: CDR1 SGHVS, CDR2 FQNEAQ. Trimming took off 0 bases at V and 5 bases at J, with 13 bases between the two ends.

This clonotype was seen a handful of times. The rearrangement links TRBV12-3 or TRBV12-4 to TRBJ2-7; the D is unclear. The V gene lost 3 bases and the J gene lost 6 bases, with 12 bases spanning the gap. The CDR3 totals 13 residues. This CDR3 is CASSLGIGSEQYF. CDR3 in DNA: TGTGCCAGCAGTTTGGGGATCGGGTCCGAGCAGTACTTC.

V is TRBV24-1 and J is TRBJ2-1, with 9 bases that match TRBD2. Germline V gene sequence: CDR1 KGHDR, CDR2 SFDVKD. After removal of 5 bases from V and 5 bases from J, the junction contained 6 bases not matched to a gene. The CDR3 contains 15 residues. The CDR3 reads CATSAAGGLDNEQFF. The DNA for the CDR3 is TGTGCCACCAGTGCTGCGGGAGGGTTGGACAATGAGCAGTTCTTC.

This clonotype was recorded at least ten times. The chain combines TRBV10-3 with TRBJ1-5, with D hard to call. Germline V lookup: CDR1 ENHRY, CDR2 SYGVKD. The CDR3 is made up of 12 amino acids. Deletions cut 4 bases from V and 8 bases from J, with 9 bases between. The CDR3 spells CAISVDGKPQHF. For the CDR3, the DNA is TGTGCCATCAGTGTAGACGGTAAGCCCCAGCATTTT.

This clonotype was detected many times. The genes are TRBV12-3 or TRBV12-4 and TRBJ2-7; 11 bases map to TRBD2. This CDR3 region has 17 residues. The V and J ends lost 4 bases and 2 bases, in that order; junction bases with no gene match: 10. CDR3 loop: CASSWTGTSGTPYEQYF. CDR3 DNA: TGTGCCAGCAGTTGGACAGGGACTAGCGGAACACCCTACGAGCAGTACTTC.

This clonotype was picked up many times. One end of the junction varies from germline; a read error may be responsible. The chain carries TRBV20-1 and TRBJ2-1; D is perhaps TRBD2 (5 bases). The length of the CDR3 is 12 residues. Germline V gene data show CDR1 as DFQATT and CDR2 as SNEGSKA (reference sequence). The CDR3 loop reads CSATVIAEGEVF. DNA for the CDR3: TGCAGTGCTACGGTTATCGCAGAGGGTGAGGTCTTC.

This clonotype has only a few counts. J is TRBJ1-1 and V is TRBV7-9, with D perhaps TRBD1 (5 bases). Germline values: CDR1 SEHNR, CDR2 FQNEAQ (reference sequence). The CDR3 is 15 amino acids. Trimming cost V 1 base and J 0 bases, with 9 bases left between them. The CDR3 protein is CASSLGGGVNTEAFF. CDR3 in DNA: TGTGCCAGCAGCTTAGGGGGAGGGGTGAACACTGAAGCTTTCTTT.